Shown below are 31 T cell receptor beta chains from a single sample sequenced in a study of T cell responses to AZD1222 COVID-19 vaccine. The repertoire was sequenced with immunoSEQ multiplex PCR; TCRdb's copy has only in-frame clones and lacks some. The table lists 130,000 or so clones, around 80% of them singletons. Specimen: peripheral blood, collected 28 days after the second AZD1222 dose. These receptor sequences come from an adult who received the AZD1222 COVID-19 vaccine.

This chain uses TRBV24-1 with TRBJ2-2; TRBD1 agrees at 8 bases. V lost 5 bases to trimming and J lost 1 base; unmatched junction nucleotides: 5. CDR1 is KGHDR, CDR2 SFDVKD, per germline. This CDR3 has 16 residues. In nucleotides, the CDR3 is TGTGCCACCAGTGTCACCGGGACAGGGAACACCGGGGAGCTGTTTTTT. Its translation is CATSVTGTGNTGELFF.

The CDR3 reads CASSSFATEGRGYTF. In DNA, the CDR3 is TGTGCCAGCAGCTCCTTCGCCACCGAAGGGCGCGGCTACACCTTC. V usage is TRBV7-2 and J usage is TRBJ1-2; no clear D gene. Trimming took 4 bases from V and 8 from J, leaving 20 bases between them. The CDR3 runs 15 residues. Germline lookup yields CDR1 SGHTA and CDR2 FQGNSA.

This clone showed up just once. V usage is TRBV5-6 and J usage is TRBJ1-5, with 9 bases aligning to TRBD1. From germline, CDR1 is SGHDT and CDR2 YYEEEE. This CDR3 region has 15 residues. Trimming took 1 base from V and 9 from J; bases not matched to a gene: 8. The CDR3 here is CASSLLGQGPLPQHF. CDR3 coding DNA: TGTGCCAGCAGCTTGTTGGGACAGGGACCTTTGCCCCAGCATTTT.

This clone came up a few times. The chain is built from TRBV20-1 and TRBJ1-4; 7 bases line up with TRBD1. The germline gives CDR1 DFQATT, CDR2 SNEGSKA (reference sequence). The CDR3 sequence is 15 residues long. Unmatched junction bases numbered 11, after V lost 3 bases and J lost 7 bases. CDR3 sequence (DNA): TGCAGTGCTAGTTCCCAGCTAGGGGGCTCTGAAAAACTGTTTTTT. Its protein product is CSASSQLGGSEKLFF.

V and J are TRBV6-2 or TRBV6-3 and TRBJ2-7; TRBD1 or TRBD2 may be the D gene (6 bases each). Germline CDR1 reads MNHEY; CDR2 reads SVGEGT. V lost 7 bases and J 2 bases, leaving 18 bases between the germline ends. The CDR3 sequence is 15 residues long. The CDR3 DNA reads TGTGCCAGCACCCCATCCGGGGGCCCCACCTACGAGCAGTACTTC. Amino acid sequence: CASTPSGGPTYEQYF.

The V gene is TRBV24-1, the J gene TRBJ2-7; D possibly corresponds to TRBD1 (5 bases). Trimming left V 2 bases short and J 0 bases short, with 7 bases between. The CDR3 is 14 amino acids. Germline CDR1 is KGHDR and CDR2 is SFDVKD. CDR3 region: CATSDSDSSYEQYF. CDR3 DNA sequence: TGTGCCACCAGTGATTCAGACAGCTCCTACGAGCAGTACTTC.

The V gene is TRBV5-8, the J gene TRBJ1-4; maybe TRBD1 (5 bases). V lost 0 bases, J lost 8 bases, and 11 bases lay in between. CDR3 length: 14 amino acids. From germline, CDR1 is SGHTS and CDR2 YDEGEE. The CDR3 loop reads CASSLGQGREKLFF. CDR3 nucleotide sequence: TGTGCCAGCAGCTTGGGCCAGGGAAGGGAAAAACTGTTTTTT.

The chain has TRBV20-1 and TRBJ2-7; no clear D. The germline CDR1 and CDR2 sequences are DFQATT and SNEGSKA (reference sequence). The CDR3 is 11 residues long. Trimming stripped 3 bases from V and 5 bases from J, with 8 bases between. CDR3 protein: CSASFVDEQYF. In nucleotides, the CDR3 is TGCAGTGCTAGTTTCGTAGACGAGCAGTACTTC.

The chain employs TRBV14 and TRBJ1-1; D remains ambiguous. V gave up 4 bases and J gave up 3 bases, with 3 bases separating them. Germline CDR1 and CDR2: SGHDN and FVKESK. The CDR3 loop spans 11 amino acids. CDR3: CASSPYTEAFF. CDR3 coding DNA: TGTGCCAGCAGCCCTTACACTGAAGCTTTCTTT.

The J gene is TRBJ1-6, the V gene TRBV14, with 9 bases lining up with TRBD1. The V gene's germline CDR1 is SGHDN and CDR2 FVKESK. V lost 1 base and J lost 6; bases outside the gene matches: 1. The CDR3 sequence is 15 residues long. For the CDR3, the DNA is TGTGCCAGCAGCCAAGTGGGACAGGGTAATTCACCCCTCCACTTT. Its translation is CASSQVGQGNSPLHF.

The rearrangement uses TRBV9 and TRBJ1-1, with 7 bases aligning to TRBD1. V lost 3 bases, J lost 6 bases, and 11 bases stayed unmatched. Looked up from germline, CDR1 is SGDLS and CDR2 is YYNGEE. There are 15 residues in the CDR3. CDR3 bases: TGTGCCAGCAGCGAGCGGACAGGTAGGAGTCCTGAAGCTTTCTTT. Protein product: CASSERTGRSPEAFF.

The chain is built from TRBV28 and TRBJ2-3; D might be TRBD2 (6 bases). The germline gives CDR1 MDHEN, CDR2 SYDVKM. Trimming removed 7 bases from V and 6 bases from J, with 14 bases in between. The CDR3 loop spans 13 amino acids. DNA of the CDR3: TGTGCCAGCACTGGAGGGGCCCCCGATACGCAGTATTTT. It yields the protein CASTGGAPDTQYF.

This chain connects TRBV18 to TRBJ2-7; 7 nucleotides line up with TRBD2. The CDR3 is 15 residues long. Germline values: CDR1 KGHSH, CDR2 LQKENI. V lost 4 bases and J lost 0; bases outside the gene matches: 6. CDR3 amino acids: CASSRTRTSSYEQYF. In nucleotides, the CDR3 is TGTGCCAGCTCACGGACTAGGACAAGCTCCTACGAGCAGTACTTC.

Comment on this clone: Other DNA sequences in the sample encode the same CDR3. The CDR3 nucleotides read TGTGCCACCACCCCCCCCGGACAGGGGGGCTCACCCCTCCACTTT. Residues: CATTPPGQGGSPLHF. J is TRBJ1-6 and V is TRBV21-1; whether TRBD1, the table's D call, matches the DNA was not checked. TRBV21-1 represents a pseudogene. CDR3 length: 15 residues.

CDR3 loop: CATSVCRPKPSPLHF. As DNA, the CDR3 is TGTGCCACCAGTGTCTGTCGGCCGAAACCCTCACCCCTCCACTTT. The genes are TRBV24-1 and TRBJ1-6; D is unresolved. CDR1 is KGHDR, CDR2 SFDVKD, per germline. The germline V and J ends were trimmed by 5 bases and 10 bases, with 17 bases remaining between them. The CDR3 totals 15 residues.

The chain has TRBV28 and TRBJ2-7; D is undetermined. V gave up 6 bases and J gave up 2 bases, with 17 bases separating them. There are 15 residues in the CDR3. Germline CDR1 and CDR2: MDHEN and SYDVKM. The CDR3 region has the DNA TGTGCCAGCAGACCTCTTTTTGATCCCGCCTACGAGCAGTACTTC. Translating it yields CASRPLFDPAYEQYF.

The CDR3 bases are TGTGCCAGCAGCTTAGCGGGACAGGTCAGCAATCAGCCCCAGCATTTT. Protein sequence: CASSLAGQVSNQPQHF. The chain has TRBV7-8 and TRBJ1-5; 8 bases line up with TRBD1. The CDR3 sequence is 16 residues long. Germline V CDR1 and CDR2: SGHVS, FQNEAQ. With 0 bases clipped from V and 1 base from J, the junction kept 2 bases outside the gene matches.

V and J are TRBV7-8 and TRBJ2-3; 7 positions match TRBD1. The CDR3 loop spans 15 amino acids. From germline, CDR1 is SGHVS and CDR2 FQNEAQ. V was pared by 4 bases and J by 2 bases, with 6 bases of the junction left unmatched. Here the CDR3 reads CASSSNRGYTDTQYF. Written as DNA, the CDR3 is TGTGCCAGCAGCTCTAACAGGGGCTACACAGATACGCAGTATTTT.

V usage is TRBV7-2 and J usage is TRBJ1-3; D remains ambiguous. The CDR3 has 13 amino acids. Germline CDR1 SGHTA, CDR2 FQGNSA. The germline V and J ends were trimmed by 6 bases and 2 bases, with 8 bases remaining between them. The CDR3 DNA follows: TGTGCCAGCAGTCTGGGCCCTGGAAACACCATATATTTT. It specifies CASSLGPGNTIYF.

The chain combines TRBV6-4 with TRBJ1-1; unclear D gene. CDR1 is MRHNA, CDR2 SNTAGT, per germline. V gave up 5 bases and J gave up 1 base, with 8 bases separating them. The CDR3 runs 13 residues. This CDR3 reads CASSSDWNTEAFF. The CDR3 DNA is TGTGCCAGCAGTTCCGATTGGAACACTGAAGCTTTCTTT.

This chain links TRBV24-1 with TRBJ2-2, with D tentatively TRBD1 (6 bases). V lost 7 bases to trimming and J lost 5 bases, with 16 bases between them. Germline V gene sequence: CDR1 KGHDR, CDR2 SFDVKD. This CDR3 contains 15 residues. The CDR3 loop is CATRKGQEETGELFF. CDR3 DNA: TGTGCCACCAGGAAGGGACAAGAGGAAACCGGGGAGCTGTTTTTT.

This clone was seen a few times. CDR3 sequence (DNA): TGTGCCAGCAGACCTAGGACTTCCTCTCGAGACTATGGCTACACCTTC. Its translation is CASRPRTSSRDYGYTF. The rearrangement links TRBV6-2 or TRBV6-3 to TRBJ1-2; D remains unclear. This CDR3 spans 16 amino acids. Germline CDR1 MNHEY, CDR2 SVGEGT. With 6 bases removed from V and 3 bases from J, the gap between germline ends came to 20 bases.

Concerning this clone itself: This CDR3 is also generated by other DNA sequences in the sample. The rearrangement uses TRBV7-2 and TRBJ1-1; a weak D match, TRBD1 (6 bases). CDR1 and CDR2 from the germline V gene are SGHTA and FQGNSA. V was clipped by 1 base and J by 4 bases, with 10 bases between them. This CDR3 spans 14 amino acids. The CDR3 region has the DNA TGTGCCAGCAGCTTAGTCGGGGGCGGCACTGAAGCTTTCTTT. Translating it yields CASSLVGGGTEAFF.

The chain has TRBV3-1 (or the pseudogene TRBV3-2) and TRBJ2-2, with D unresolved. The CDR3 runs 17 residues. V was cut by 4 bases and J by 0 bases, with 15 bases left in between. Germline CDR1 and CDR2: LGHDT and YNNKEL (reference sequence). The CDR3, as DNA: TGTGCCAGCAGCCCCGACTTTGACACGACGAACACCGGGGAGCTGTTTTTT. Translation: CASSPDFDTTNTGELFF.

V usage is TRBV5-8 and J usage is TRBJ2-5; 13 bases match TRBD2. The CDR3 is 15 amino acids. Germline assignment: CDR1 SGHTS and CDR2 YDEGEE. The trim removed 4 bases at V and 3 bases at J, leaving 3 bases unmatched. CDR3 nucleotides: TGTGCCAGCAGCCGGGGGACTAGCGGGGAAGAGACCCAGTACTTC. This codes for CASSRGTSGEETQYF.

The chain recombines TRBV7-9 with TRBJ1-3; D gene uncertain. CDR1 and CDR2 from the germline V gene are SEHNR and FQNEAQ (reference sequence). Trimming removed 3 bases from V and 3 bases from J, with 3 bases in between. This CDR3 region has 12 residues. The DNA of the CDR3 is TGTGCCAGCAGCTTCAGTGGAAACACCATATATTTT. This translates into CASSFSGNTIYF.

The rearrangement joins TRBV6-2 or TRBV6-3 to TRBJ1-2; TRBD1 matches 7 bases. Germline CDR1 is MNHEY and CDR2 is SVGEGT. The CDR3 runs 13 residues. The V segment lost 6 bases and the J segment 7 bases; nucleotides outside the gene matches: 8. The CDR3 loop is CASSLTGFRGYTF. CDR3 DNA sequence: TGTGCCAGCAGCCTGACAGGGTTCCGTGGCTACACCTTC.

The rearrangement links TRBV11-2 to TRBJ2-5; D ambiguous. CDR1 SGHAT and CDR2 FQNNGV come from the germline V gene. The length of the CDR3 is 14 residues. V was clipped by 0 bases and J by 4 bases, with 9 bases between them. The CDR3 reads CASSLDLGRETQYF. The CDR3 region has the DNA TGTGCCAGCAGCTTAGACCTAGGAAGAGAGACCCAGTACTTC.

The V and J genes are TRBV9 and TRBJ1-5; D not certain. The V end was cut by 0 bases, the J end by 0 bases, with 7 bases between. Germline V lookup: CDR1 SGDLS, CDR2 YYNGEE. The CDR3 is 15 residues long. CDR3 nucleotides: TGTGCCAGCAGCGTAGGGGCGGATAGCAATCAGCCCCAGCATTTT. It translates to CASSVGADSNQPQHF.

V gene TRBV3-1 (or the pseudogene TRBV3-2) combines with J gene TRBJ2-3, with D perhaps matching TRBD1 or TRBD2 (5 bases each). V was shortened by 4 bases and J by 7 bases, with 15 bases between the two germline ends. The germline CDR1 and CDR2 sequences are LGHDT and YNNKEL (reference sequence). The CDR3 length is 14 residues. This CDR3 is CASSLPGTSNTQYF. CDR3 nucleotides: TGTGCCAGCAGCCTTCCCGGGACCTCGAATACGCAGTATTTT.

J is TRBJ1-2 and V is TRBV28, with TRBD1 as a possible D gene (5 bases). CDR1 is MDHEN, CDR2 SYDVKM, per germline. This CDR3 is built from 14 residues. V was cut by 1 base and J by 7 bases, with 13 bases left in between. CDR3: CASSLSGGVGGYTF. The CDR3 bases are TGTGCCAGCAGTTTATCGGGGGGAGTGGGTGGCTACACCTTC.